The 13 T cell receptor beta chains listed next were all sequenced from one sample in a study of T cells in Graves' hyperthyroidism and ophthalmopathy (dated 2019 in TCRdb). The library was obtained by multiplex PCR. Sequencing instrument: Illumina HiSeq 2000. The TCR beta CDR3 regions were amplified from the RNA transcripts. The TCR CDR3 was subjected to a first round of RT-PCR using the HTBI primer set and the Qiagen OneStep RT-PCR kit. The raw public data were reprocessed by TCRdb itself: fastp quality trimming at Q25, MiXCR clonotype calling, in-frame beta chains only. Entries that share a CDR3 protein sequence are merged under the most common genes and DNA. Across this sample there are 350,000 or so distinct CDR3 sequences, with about a sixth seen only once. The ten largest clones represent about 14% of the sample. The sequenced sample was blood. Source of these receptors: a woman between 35 and 50 years old with Graves' ophthalmopathy.

This clonotype was detected ten times or more. The gene calls are TRBV20-1 and TRBJ1-1; D is possibly TRBD1 (6 bases). Looked up from germline, CDR1 is DFQATT and CDR2 is SNEGSKA (reference sequence). The CDR3 loop spans 13 amino acids. V lost 7 bases, J lost 3 bases, and 15 bases lay in between. The CDR3 coding sequence is TGCAGTGGGACCCGGGGGGCGCACACTGAAGCTTTCTTT. Amino acid sequence: CSGTRGAHTEAFF.

This clonotype was found many times. J is TRBJ2-6 and V is TRBV7-2; maybe TRBD2 (5 bases). Germline V gives CDR1 SGHTA, CDR2 FQGNSA. This CDR3 comprises 17 residues. The V gene lost 0 bases and the J gene lost 2 bases, with 11 bases spanning the gap. The CDR3 DNA reads as TGTGCCAGCAGCTTAGCATTTAGAGGGACTGGGGCCAACGTCCTGACTTTC. Protein: CASSLAFRGTGANVLTF.

With regard to this clonotype: A much larger clone differs from this one at a single base, so this may be a read error. The genes are TRBV6-5 and TRBJ2-7; D might be TRBD1 or TRBD2, each matching 5 bases. Germline-derived CDR1 and CDR2 are MNHEY and SVGAGI. The CDR3 consists of 16 residues. CDR3 sequence reads: CVSSYSFLGRTYEQYF. CDR3 coding DNA: TGTGTCAGCAGTTACTCTTTTTTGGGACGGACCTACGAGCAGTACTTC.

This clonotype showed up many times. The chain combines TRBV7-6 with TRBJ1-1, with unresolved D. The CDR3 loop spans 14 amino acids. The V end lost 1 base, the J end lost 0 bases, and 6 bases lay between the germline ends. CDR1 and CDR2 (germline): SGHVS, FNYEAQ. CDR3 nucleotides: TGTGCCAGCAGCTTAGTTGACATGAACACTGAAGCTTTCTTT. Amino acid sequence: CASSLVDMNTEAFF.

This clonotype has at least ten counts. This chain links TRBV4-1 with TRBJ2-2; D ambiguous. V was pared by 0 bases and J by 3 bases, with 5 bases between. The V gene's germline CDR1 is MGHRA and CDR2 YSYEKL. The CDR3 is made up of 14 amino acids. The CDR3 DNA is TGCGCCAGCAGCCAAGAGGAAGACACCGGGGAGCTGTTTTTT. Its protein is CASSQEEDTGELFF.

This clonotype was counted at least ten times. The gene calls are TRBV27 and TRBJ2-7; 12 bases fit TRBD2. CDR1 is MNHEY and CDR2 is SMNVEV in the germline V gene (reference sequence). J gave up 6 bases and V 8 bases, and 14 bases lay outside the gene matches. The CDR3 length is 16 residues. The DNA of the CDR3 is TGTGCCAGCCACCCAGGTAGACTAGCGGGAGTAGTCGAGCAGTACTTC. Translated: CASHPGRLAGVVEQYF.

V gene TRBV6-2 or TRBV6-3 combines with J gene TRBJ2-7; the match to TRBD1 covers 7 bases. Germline CDR1 and CDR2: MNHEY and SVGEGT. The CDR3 spans 18 residues. V dropped 0 bases and J dropped 6; count of bases not matched to a gene: 17. The CDR3 sequence: CASSYSAVRTGLMGEQYF. CDR3 in DNA: TGTGCCAGCAGTTACTCGGCTGTACGGACAGGCCTCATGGGCGAGCAGTACTTC.

This clonotype was picked up a small number of times. The gene calls are TRBV30 and TRBJ2-2; 7 nucleotides align to TRBD2. Germline lookup yields CDR1 GTSNPN and CDR2 SVGIG (reference sequence). J lost 7 bases, V lost 4 bases, and 12 bases had no gene match. The CDR3 extends over 15 amino acids. Written as DNA, the CDR3 is TGTGCCTGGACGACGGCGGGAGAAGAGGTCGGGGAGCTGTTTTTT. Residues: CAWTTAGEEVGELFF.

With respect to this clonotype: A much bigger clone sits one base away, suggesting this may be a read error. The rearrangement links TRBV19 to TRBJ2-7, with D perhaps being TRBD1 or TRBD2 (5 bases each). CDR3 size: 14 residues. In germline, CDR1 is LNHDA, CDR2 SQIVND (reference sequence). V was trimmed by 8 bases and J by 3 bases, leaving 17 bases between them. CDR3 DNA: TGTGCCAGTGCTTGGGGCGGGCGCCTCTACGAGCAGTACTTC. Protein product: CASAWGGRLYEQYF.

This clonotype turned up a few times. One end of the junction is discordant with germline, which a read error may explain. The genes are TRBV10-2 and TRBJ2-7; D gene unclear. The CDR3 loop spans 15 amino acids. The V gene's germline CDR1 is WSHSY and CDR2 SAAADI. The CDR3 bases are TGTGCCAGCAGCCCGAATCTGGGCAACTCCTACGAGCAGTACTTC. Residues: CASSPNLGNSYEQYF.

This clonotype was found many times. The chain combines TRBV28 with TRBJ1-1; perhaps TRBD1 as D (5 bases). The CDR3 totals 15 residues. The V gene's germline CDR1 is MDHEN and CDR2 SYDVKM. Trimming took 6 bases from V and 6 from J, leaving 20 bases between them. The CDR3 DNA sequence: TGTGCCAGCAGCCAAATGATGGGGGATTTGGCTGAAGCTTTCTTT. Residues: CASSQMMGDLAEAFF.

This chain connects TRBV5-1 to TRBJ2-1, with TRBD2 matching 15 bases. The CDR3 is 18 residues long. CDR1 is SGHRS, CDR2 YFSETQ, per germline. Germline trimming cut 4 bases from V and 3 bases from J; bases unmatched to any gene: 8. This chain's CDR3 is CASSMGLAGGPYYNEQFF. The CDR3 bases are TGCGCCAGCAGCATGGGACTAGCGGGAGGACCGTACTACAATGAGCAGTTCTTC.

This clonotype was seen repeatedly, ten times or more. This chain connects TRBV7-8 to TRBJ1-5; no clear D. There are 13 residues in the CDR3. V lost 1 base, J lost 9 bases, and 10 bases lay in between. Germline V gene data show CDR1 as SGHVS and CDR2 as FQNEAQ. Written as DNA, the CDR3 is TGTGCCAGCAGCTTAGTCCCGTATGTGCCCCAGCATTTT. Encoded protein: CASSLVPYVPQHF.